The rows below give T cell receptor beta chains drawn from one sample of a study of patients and donors after allogeneic stem cell transplantation. One entry per CDR3 protein results from TCRdb running MiXCR on the RT-PCR reads. The table shows some 160,000 distinct CDR3 sequences, with 24% occurring only once. Material: blood, either unsorted or a sorted T cell fraction (not recorded which). The receptor source for this set is a human donor who was either an allogeneic HSCT recipient or a stem cell or donor lymphocyte infusion donor (not recorded which). It is not recorded whose cells these are; they may come from a transplant donor. Both conserved end residues are part of each CDR3. The D gene is left open where the match is weak. Expanded clones get a size class; other rows say once, few or many, or leave the size out.

DNA | CDR3 | D | length | size | J | V
TGTGCCAGCAGCTCAGGGGGCGTCACTGAAGCTTTCTTT | CASSSGGVTEAFF | TRBD1 | 13 | few | TRBJ1-1 | TRBV7-2
TGTGCCAGCAGTTCCTGGGGCATGAACTATGGCTACACCTTC | CASSSWGMNYGYTF | NA | 14 | NA | TRBJ1-2 | TRBV6-5
TGTGCCATCAGTGAGTTAGGGGACGGGCCCCAGCATTTT | CAISELGDGPQHF | NA | 13 | many | TRBJ1-5 | TRBV10-3
TGCGCCAGCAGCACAACAGGGGATTTTGCTGAAAAACTGTTTTTT | CASSTTGDFAEKLFF | TRBD1 | 15 | few | TRBJ1-4 | TRBV5-1
TGCAGCGTTGATTTAGCGGGAGGGCTGGAGGACAATGAGCAGTTCTTC | CSVDLAGGLEDNEQFF | TRBD2 | 16 | NA | TRBJ2-1 | TRBV29-1
TGTGCCAGCAGTTACGAGACAGGGCAAGGGAATCAGCCCCAGCATTTT | CASSYETGQGNQPQHF | TRBD1 | 16 | NA | TRBJ1-5 | TRBV7-2
TGCAGCGTTGGTAGCGGGAGTACCTCCTACGAGCAGTACTTC | CSVGSGSTSYEQYF | TRBD2 | 14 | once | TRBJ2-7 | TRBV29-1
TGTGCCAGCAGTTTATATGGTAACTATGGCTACACCTTC | CASSLYGNYGYTF | NA | 13 | many | TRBJ1-2 | TRBV12-3/TRBV12-4
TGTGCCATCAGTGAAGAAGGGGGCAAGGGTGAAAAACTGTTTTTT | CAISEEGGKGEKLFF | TRBD1 | 15 | few | TRBJ1-4 | TRBV10-3
TGTGCCAGCAGTGAAGGGGGAGGTTTCTCACCAGACTCCGCCGGGGAGCTGTTTTTT | CASSEGGGFSPDSAGELFF | NA | 19 | NA | TRBJ2-2 | TRBV25-1
TGCGCCAGCAGCCCGGTCGCCAGTTACAATGAGCAGTTCTTC | CASSPVASYNEQFF | NA | 14 | few | TRBJ2-1 | TRBV5-1
TGTGCCAGCGGCTCAGGGTCAGGGGGCCTCACTGAAGCTTTCTTT | CASGSGSGGLTEAFF | TRBD1 | 15 | few | TRBJ1-1 | TRBV6-2/TRBV6-3
TGTGCCAGCAGTACTACCATCGACAGGGTACGGGAGACCCAGTACTTC | CASSTTIDRVRETQYF | TRBD1 | 16 | many | TRBJ2-5 | TRBV6-5
TGTGCCAGCAGCTACCGGCCTAGCGGGTACACAGATACGCAGTATTTT | CASSYRPSGYTDTQYF | TRBD2 | 16 | NA | TRBJ2-3 | TRBV7-2
TGCAGTGCCTGGAATAGCGGGAGGGCCCCCGGGGAGCTGTTTTTT | CSAWNSGRAPGELFF | TRBD2 | 15 | NA | TRBJ2-2 | TRBV20-1
TGTGCCATCAATCAGGGGCCTAATGAAAAACTGTTTTTT | CAINQGPNEKLFF | NA | 13 | few | TRBJ1-4 | TRBV10-3
TGTGCCAGCAGCTCGTACACAGATACGCAGTATTTT | CASSSYTDTQYF | NA | 12 | NA | TRBJ2-3 | TRBV11-3
TGCAGTGCCGGTGACAGGGGTCCCGAGCAGTACTTC | CSAGDRGPEQYF | TRBD1 | 12 | few | TRBJ2-7 | TRBV20-1
TGTGCCAGCAGTTTGGGACCTCTCCTGGAGCAGTACTTC | CASSLGPLLEQYF | NA | 13 | few | TRBJ2-7 | TRBV12-3/TRBV12-4
TGCAGCGTTGAAGGGTGGCCTAGCGGGAGTGCAGATACGCAGTATTTT | CSVEGWPSGSADTQYF | TRBD2 | 16 | NA | TRBJ2-3 | TRBV29-1
TGTGCCAGCACCCTGGACAGTCGGAATGAGCAGTTCTTC | CASTLDSRNEQFF | NA | 13 | NA | TRBJ2-1 | TRBV12-3/TRBV12-4
TGTGCCAGCAATCTAGCGGGCCCTAGCACAGATACGCAGTATTTT | CASNLAGPSTDTQYF | TRBD2 | 15 | NA | TRBJ2-3 | TRBV12-3/TRBV12-4
TGTGCCAGCAGCTCCGAACCCACTTTAAACATTCAGTACTTC | CASSSEPTLNIQYF | NA | 14 | NA | TRBJ2-4 | TRBV7-2
TGCAGTGCTAGCGAGAGGGCGGGCTACAATGAGCAGTTCTTC | CSASERAGYNEQFF | NA | 14 | NA | TRBJ2-1 | TRBV20-1
TGCGCCAGCAGCCGGGACAGGGGGCCGGAGGGCTATGGCTACACCTTC | CASSRDRGPEGYGYTF | TRBD1 | 16 | NA | TRBJ1-2 | TRBV5-1
TGTGCCAGCAGTTTAGGGCGGACGAGGGAGACCCAGTACTTC | CASSLGRTRETQYF | NA | 14 | NA | TRBJ2-5 | TRBV12-3/TRBV12-4
TGTGCCAGCAGCTTAGAGGGGCCCCAGCATTTT | CASSLEGPQHF | NA | 11 | medium-sized | TRBJ1-5 | TRBV7-9
TGCGCCAGCAGCTTGAGGGAGCGGGACAGGCGATTCTACGAGCAGTACTTC | CASSLRERDRRFYEQYF | NA | 17 | NA | TRBJ2-7 | TRBV5-1
TGTGCCAGCAGTGAAAAGGTAGATGAGCAGTACTTC | CASSEKVDEQYF | NA | 12 | NA | TRBJ2-7 | TRBV2
TGTGCCAGCAGGACAGGGTCTCAAGAGACCCAGTACTTC | CASRTGSQETQYF | TRBD1 | 13 | NA | TRBJ2-5 | TRBV7-2
TGTGCCATCAGCCCGTTGACAGGGGCGAAAGAGACCCAGTACTTC | CAISPLTGAKETQYF | TRBD1 | 15 | few | TRBJ2-5 | TRBV10-3
TGCAGTGCTAGCTCCCCGACTAGCGGGGACACCTACGAGCAGTACTTC | CSASSPTSGDTYEQYF | TRBD2 | 16 | NA | TRBJ2-7 | TRBV20-1
TGTGCCAGCAGTAGTTCCGGGACAGGGTTCACTGAAGCTTTCTTT | CASSSSGTGFTEAFF | TRBD1 | 15 | NA | TRBJ1-1 | TRBV7-6
TGTGCCAGCAGTGTCCTGGGGGGCGGCCATGAGCAGTTCTTC | CASSVLGGGHEQFF | NA | 14 | NA | TRBJ2-1 | TRBV6-2/TRBV6-3
TGCAGTGCTGAGACTTGGACTAGCGGGAGCACAGATACGCAGTATTTT | CSAETWTSGSTDTQYF | TRBD2 | 16 | NA | TRBJ2-3 | TRBV20-1
TGCAGCGTTGCAGGGGCTGGAAACACCATATATTTT | CSVAGAGNTIYF | NA | 12 | NA | TRBJ1-3 | TRBV29-1
TGTGCCTGGAACAAACGGACAGAAAAGGACTATGGCTACACCTTC | CAWNKRTEKDYGYTF | NA | 15 | few | TRBJ1-2 | TRBV30